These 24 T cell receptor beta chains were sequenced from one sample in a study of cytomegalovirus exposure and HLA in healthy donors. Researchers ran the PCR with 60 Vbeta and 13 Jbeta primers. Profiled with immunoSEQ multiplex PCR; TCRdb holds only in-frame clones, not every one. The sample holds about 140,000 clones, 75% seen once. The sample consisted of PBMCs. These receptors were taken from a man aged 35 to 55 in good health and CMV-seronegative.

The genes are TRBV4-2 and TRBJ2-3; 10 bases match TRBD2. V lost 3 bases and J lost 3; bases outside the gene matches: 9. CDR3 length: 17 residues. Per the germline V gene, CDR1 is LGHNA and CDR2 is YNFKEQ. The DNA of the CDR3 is TGTGCCAGCAGCCAGGGCCCCGCTAGCGGGGGAACAGATACGCAGTATTTT. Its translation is CASSQGPASGGTDTQYF.

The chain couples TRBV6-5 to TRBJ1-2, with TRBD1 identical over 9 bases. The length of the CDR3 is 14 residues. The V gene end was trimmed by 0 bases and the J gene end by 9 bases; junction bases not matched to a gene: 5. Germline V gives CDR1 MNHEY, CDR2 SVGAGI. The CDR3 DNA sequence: TGTGCCAGCAGTTACTCTACAGGGGGCTGTAGCTACACCTTC. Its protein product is CASSYSTGGCSYTF.

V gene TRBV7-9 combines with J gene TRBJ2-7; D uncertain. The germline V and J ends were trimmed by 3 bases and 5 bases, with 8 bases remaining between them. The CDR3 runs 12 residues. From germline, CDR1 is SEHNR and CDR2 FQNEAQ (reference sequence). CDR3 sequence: CASSFGVHEQYF. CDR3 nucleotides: TGTGCCAGCAGCTTCGGAGTCCACGAGCAGTACTTC.

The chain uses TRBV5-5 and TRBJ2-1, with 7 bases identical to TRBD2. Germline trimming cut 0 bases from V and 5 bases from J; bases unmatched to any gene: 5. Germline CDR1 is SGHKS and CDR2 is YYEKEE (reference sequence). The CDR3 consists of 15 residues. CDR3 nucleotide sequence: TGTGCCAGCAGCTTGGGGGGAGGGATCGACAATGAGCAGTTCTTC. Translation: CASSLGGGIDNEQFF.

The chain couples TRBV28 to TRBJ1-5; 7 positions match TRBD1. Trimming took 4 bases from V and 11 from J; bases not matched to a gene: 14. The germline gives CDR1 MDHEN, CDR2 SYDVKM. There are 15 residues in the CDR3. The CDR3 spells CASSSIRGVLWAQHF. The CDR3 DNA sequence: TGTGCCAGCAGTTCTATCAGGGGGGTACTTTGGGCCCAGCATTTT.

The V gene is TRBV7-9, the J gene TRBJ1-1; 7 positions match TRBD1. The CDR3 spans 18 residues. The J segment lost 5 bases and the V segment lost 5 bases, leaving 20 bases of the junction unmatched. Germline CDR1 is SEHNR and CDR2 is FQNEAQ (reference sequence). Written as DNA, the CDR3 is TGTGCCAGCAGCCCTGCCATTGAAACAGGGGTATGGTGGACTGAAGCTTTCTTT. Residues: CASSPAIETGVWWTEAFF.

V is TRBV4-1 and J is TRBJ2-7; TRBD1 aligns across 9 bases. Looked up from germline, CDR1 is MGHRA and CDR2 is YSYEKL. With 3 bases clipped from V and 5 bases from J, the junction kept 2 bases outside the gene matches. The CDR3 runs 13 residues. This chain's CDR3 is CASSHRTGDEQYF. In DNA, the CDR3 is TGCGCCAGCAGCCACCGGACAGGGGACGAGCAGTACTTC.

Written as DNA, the CDR3 is TGTGCCAGCAGTTTAGTCCAGGGGGGCAATCAGCCCCAGCATTTT. Encoded protein: CASSLVQGGNQPQHF. The chain carries TRBV27 and TRBJ1-5; 7 bases line up with TRBD1. Per the germline V gene, CDR1 is MNHEY and CDR2 is SMNVEV (reference sequence). The CDR3 sequence is 15 residues long. The trim removed 2 bases at V and 2 bases at J, leaving 3 bases unmatched.

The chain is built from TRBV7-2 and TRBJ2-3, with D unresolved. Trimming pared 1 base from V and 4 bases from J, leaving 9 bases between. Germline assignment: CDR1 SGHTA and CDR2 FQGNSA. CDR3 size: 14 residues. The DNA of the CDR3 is TGTGCCAGCAGCTTAGATCACAGATCAGATACGCAGTATTTT. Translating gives CASSLDHRSDTQYF.

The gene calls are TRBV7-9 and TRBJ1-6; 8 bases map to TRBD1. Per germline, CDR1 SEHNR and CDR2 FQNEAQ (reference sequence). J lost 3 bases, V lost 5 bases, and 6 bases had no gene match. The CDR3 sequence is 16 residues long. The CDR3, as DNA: TGTGCCAGCAGCCAGACAGGGGCCCTCTATAATTCACCCCTCCACTTT. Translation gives CASSQTGALYNSPLHF.

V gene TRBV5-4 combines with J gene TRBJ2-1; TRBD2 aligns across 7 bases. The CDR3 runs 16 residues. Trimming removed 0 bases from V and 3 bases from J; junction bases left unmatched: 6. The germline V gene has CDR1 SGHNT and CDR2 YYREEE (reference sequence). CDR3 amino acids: CASSLVVAGLYNEQFF. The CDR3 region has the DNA TGTGCCAGCAGCTTGGTGGTAGCGGGTCTCTACAATGAGCAGTTCTTC.

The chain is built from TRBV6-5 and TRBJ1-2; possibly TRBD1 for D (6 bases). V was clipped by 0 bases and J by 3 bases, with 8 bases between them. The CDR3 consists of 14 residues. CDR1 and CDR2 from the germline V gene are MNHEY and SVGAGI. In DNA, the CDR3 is TGTGCCAGCAGTTACTCGACAGGCCACTATGGCTACACCTTC. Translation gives CASSYSTGHYGYTF.

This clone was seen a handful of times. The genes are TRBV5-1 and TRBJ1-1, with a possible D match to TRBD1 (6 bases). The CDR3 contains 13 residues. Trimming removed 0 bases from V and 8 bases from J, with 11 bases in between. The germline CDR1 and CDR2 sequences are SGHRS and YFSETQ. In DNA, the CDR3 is TGCGCCAGCAGCTTGGAACCAGGACAGGAAGCTTTCTTT. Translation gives CASSLEPGQEAFF.

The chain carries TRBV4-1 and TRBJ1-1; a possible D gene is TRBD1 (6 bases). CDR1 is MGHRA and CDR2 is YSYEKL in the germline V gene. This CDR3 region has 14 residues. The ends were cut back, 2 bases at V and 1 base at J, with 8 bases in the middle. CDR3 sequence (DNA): TGCGCCAGCAGCCAATTGGACAGGAACACTGAAGCTTTCTTT. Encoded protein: CASSQLDRNTEAFF.

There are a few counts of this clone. Here the CDR3 reads CASGLARTSGGGTDTQYF. CDR3 in DNA: TGTGCTAGTGGTTTGGCAAGGACTAGCGGGGGTGGAACAGATACGCAGTATTTT. The chain joins TRBV12-5 to TRBJ2-3, with 13 bases that match TRBD2. The germline CDR1 and CDR2 sequences are LGHNT and FRNRAP. The CDR3 loop spans 18 amino acids. V was pared by 1 base and J by 3 bases, with 7 bases of the junction left unmatched. Full variable domain (rest looked up from reference TRBV12-5 and TRBJ2-3): DARVTQTPRHKVTEMGQEVTMRCQPILGHNTVFWYRQTMMQGLELLAYFRNRAPLDDSGMPKDRFSAEMPDATLATLKIQPSEPRDSAVYFCASGLARTSGGGTDTQYFGPGTRLTVL.

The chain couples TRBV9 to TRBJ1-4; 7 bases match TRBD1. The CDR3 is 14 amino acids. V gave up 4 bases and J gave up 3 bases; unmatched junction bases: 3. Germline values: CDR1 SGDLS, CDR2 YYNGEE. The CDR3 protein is CASSLQGANEKLFF. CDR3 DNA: TGTGCCAGCAGCCTTCAGGGGGCTAATGAAAAACTGTTTTTT.

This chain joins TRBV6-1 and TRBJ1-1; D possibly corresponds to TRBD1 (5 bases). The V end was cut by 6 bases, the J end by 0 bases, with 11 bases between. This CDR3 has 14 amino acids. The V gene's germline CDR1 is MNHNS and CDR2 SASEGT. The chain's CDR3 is CASRVTDMNTEAFF. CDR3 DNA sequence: TGTGCCAGCAGGGTGACGGACATGAACACTGAAGCTTTCTTT.

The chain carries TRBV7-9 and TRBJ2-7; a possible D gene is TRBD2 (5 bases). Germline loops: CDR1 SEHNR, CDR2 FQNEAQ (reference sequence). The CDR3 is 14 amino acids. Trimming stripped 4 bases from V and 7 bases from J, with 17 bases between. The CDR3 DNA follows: TGTGCCAGCAGCTCCCATGGACTGACGGGGGAGCAGTACTTC. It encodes CASSSHGLTGEQYF.

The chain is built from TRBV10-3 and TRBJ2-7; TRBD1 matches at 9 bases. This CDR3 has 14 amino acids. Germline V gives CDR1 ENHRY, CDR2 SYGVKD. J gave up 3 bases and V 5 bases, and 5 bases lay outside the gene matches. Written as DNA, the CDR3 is TGTGCCATCAGTACCGGGACAGGGAACTACGAGCAGTACTTC. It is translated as CAISTGTGNYEQYF.

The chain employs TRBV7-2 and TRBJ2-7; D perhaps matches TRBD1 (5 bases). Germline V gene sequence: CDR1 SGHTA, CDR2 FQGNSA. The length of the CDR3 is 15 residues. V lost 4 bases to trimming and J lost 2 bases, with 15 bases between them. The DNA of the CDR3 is TGTGCCAGCAGCTCAAAGCCCGAAGGGGCCTACGAGCAGTACTTC. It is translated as CASSSKPEGAYEQYF.

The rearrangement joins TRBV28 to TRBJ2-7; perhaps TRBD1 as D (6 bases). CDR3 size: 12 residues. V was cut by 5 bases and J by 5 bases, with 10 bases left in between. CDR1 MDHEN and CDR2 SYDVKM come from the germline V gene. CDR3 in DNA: TGTGCCAGCAGTGTAACAGGGAACGAGCAGTACTTC. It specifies CASSVTGNEQYF.

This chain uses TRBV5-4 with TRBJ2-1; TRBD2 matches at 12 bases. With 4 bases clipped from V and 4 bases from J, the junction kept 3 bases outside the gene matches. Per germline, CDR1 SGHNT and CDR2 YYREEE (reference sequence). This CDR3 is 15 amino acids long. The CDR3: CASSMTSGGYNEQFF. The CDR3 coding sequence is TGTGCCAGCAGCATGACTAGCGGGGGTTACAATGAGCAGTTCTTC.

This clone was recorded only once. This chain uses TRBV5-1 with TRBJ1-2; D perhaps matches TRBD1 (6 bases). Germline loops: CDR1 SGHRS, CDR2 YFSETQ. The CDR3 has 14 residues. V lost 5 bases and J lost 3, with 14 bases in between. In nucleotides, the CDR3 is TGCGCCAGCAGAGCGGGGGGCTGGGACTATGGCTACACCTTC. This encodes CASRAGGWDYGYTF.

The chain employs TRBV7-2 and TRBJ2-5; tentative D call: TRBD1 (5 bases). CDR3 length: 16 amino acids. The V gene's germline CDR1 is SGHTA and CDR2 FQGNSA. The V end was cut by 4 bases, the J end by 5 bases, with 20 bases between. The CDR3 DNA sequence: TGTGCCAGCAGCTCCAAGGGGTTCAGATCCGAGGAGACCCAGTACTTC. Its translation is CASSSKGFRSEETQYF.